These 13 T cell receptor beta chains were sequenced from one sample in a study of shared clonotypes between healthy human individuals. Assay used: immunoSEQ multiplex PCR; TCRdb lists only in-frame clones, some missing. The profile shows 300,000 to 400,000 clones, around 67% of them singletons. Input material: memory CD4+ T cells sorted from blood. Subset indicated: CD45RA-negative fraction. The source of these receptors is a man aged 25-45 years in good health.

The CDR3 nucleotides are TGTGCCAGTAGACTTCGACAGGGTGAGACCCAGTACTTC. Translation: CASRLRQGETQYF. The rearrangement joins TRBV19 to TRBJ2-5; 7 nucleotides match TRBD1. This CDR3 is built from 13 residues. Germline CDR1 reads LNHDA; CDR2 reads SQIVND (reference sequence). Trimming removed 6 bases from V and 5 bases from J; junction bases left unmatched: 6.

This chain connects TRBV5-4 to TRBJ1-1; 8 bases map to TRBD1. V shed 1 base and J 3 bases; nucleotides not matched to a gene: 8. Germline loops: CDR1 SGHNT, CDR2 YYREEE (reference sequence). The CDR3 is 16 amino acids. CDR3 in DNA: TGTGCCAGCAGCTTGTATGGCGGACAGGGTCACACTGAAGCTTTCTTT. Amino acid sequence: CASSLYGGQGHTEAFF.

The chain links TRBV4-1 to TRBJ2-2, with 7 bases aligning to TRBD1. This CDR3 has 15 amino acids. Losses at the gene ends were 1 base for V and 7 bases for J; bases not matched to a gene: 6. Germline V lookup: CDR1 MGHRA, CDR2 YSYEKL. CDR3 in amino acids: CASSQASQGVGELFF. CDR3 nucleotide sequence: TGCGCCAGCAGCCAAGCTTCGCAGGGGGTCGGGGAGCTGTTTTTT.

This clone was detected only once. This sequence joins TRBV2 and TRBJ2-3; no clear D. CDR1 is SNHLY, CDR2 FYNNEI, per germline. V gave up 3 bases and J gave up 6 bases, with 7 bases separating them. The CDR3 extends over 12 amino acids. CDR3 in DNA: TGTGCCAGCAGTGATAGCATGGATACGCAGTATTTT. It is translated as CASSDSMDTQYF.

The gene calls are TRBV6-4 and TRBJ2-1, with D tentatively TRBD2 (5 bases). The CDR3 spans 15 residues. V lost 6 bases, J lost 4 bases, and 16 bases lay in between. Germline V gene data show CDR1 as MRHNA and CDR2 as SNTAGT. The CDR3 is CASRKDSNFYNEQFF. The CDR3 coding sequence is TGTGCCAGCAGGAAGGACTCGAACTTTTACAATGAGCAGTTCTTC.

This chain joins TRBV14 and TRBJ2-5; 7 nucleotides line up with TRBD1. The ends lost 4 bases at V and 2 bases at J; junction bases unmatched: 22. The CDR3 length is 20 residues. Germline V gene sequence: CDR1 SGHDN, CDR2 FVKESK. CDR3 coding DNA: TGTGCCAGCAGCCGTACCCTAAGACAGGGAATCATTTTCATTCAAGAGACCCAGTACTTC. Its protein product is CASSRTLRQGIIFIQETQYF.

J is TRBJ2-6 and V is TRBV28; 12 bases fit TRBD2. V was clipped by 7 bases and J by 12 bases; unmatched bases: 7. This CDR3 contains 14 residues. Germline lookup yields CDR1 MDHEN and CDR2 SYDVKM. The CDR3 DNA sequence: TGTGCCAGCACCATGACTAGCGGGAGTCCCGTCCTGACTTTC. This encodes CASTMTSGSPVLTF. The full variable domain, completed using reference TRBV28 and TRBJ2-6, is DVKVTQSSRYLVKRTGEKVFLECVQDMDHENMFWYRQDPGLGLRLIYFSYDVKMKEKGDIPEGYSVSREKKERFSLILESASTNQTSMYLCASTMTSGSPVLTFGAGSRLTVL.

This clone was counted only a few times. The chain is built from TRBV5-4 and TRBJ1-2; tentative D call: TRBD1 (5 bases). Germline assignment: CDR1 SGHNT and CDR2 YYREEE (reference sequence). There are 14 residues in the CDR3. Trimming removed 6 bases from V and 3 bases from J, with 15 bases in between. DNA for the CDR3: TGTGCCAGCACCATTGACAGAAAACACTATGGCTACACCTTC. As protein: CASTIDRKHYGYTF.

V gene TRBV7-9 combines with J gene TRBJ1-5; TRBD1 agrees at 10 bases. CDR1 is SEHNR and CDR2 is FQNEAQ in the germline V gene (reference sequence). The length of the CDR3 is 17 residues. V trimming: 1 base; J trimming: 2 bases; junction bases outside the gene matches: 5. CDR3 sequence reads: CASSLETGGAGNQPQHF. CDR3 nucleotides: TGTGCCAGCAGCTTAGAGACAGGGGGCGCCGGCAATCAGCCCCAGCATTTT.

The chain combines TRBV7-2 with TRBJ2-1; D may correspond to TRBD1 or TRBD2 (5 bases each). V lost 6 bases to trimming and J lost 1 base, with 13 bases between them. The CDR3 sequence is 15 residues long. The V gene's germline CDR1 is SGHTA and CDR2 FQGNSA. CDR3 amino acids: CASRRQGTSYNEQFF. The DNA of the CDR3 is TGTGCCAGCAGACGACAAGGGACGTCCTACAATGAGCAGTTCTTC.

The genes are TRBV7-2 and TRBJ2-2; 7 bases align to TRBD2. This CDR3 contains 17 residues. V was pared by 4 bases and J by 5 bases, with 13 bases of the junction left unmatched. The V gene's germline CDR1 is SGHTA and CDR2 FQGNSA. The CDR3 nucleotides are TGTGCCAGCAGCTCGAAGATCAGACTAGCCCGAACCGGGGAGCTGTTTTTT. This encodes CASSSKIRLARTGELFF.

This chain uses TRBV5-6 with TRBJ2-1; TRBD2 is a possible D gene (6 bases). V gave up 0 bases and J gave up 13 bases, with 23 bases separating them. This CDR3 has 16 residues. From germline, CDR1 is SGHDT and CDR2 YYEEEE. The CDR3 DNA sequence: TGTGCCAGCAGCTTGGCCCCGGGTGTTAGCGGCAGCAAACAGTTCTTC. Protein sequence: CASSLAPGVSGSKQFF. The complete variable domain, with remaining parts taken from reference TRBV5-6 and TRBJ2-1, reads DAGVTQSPTHLIKTRGQQVTLRCSPKSGHDTVSWYQQALGQGPQFIFQYYEEEERQRGNFPDRFSGHQFPNYSSELNVNALLLGDSALYLCASSLAPGVSGSKQFFGPGTRLTVL.

The J gene is TRBJ2-3, the V gene TRBV7-2, with 9 bases identical to TRBD2. CDR3 length equals 14 residues. In germline, CDR1 is SGHTA, CDR2 FQGNSA. Trimming at V came to 2 bases and at J to 6 bases, leaving 3 bases not matched to a gene. CDR3 loop: CASSLLAGYDTQYF. The CDR3 DNA reads TGTGCCAGCAGCTTACTAGCGGGGTACGATACGCAGTATTTT. The full variable domain, with the rest looked up from reference TRBV7-2 and TRBJ2-3, is GAGVSQSPSNKVTEKGKDVELRCDPISGHTALYWYRQSLGQGLEFLIYFQGNSAPDKSGLPSDRFSAERTGGSVSTLTIQRTQQEDSAVYLCASSLLAGYDTQYFGPGTRLTVL.